This TCR beta chain comes out of a study of T cell changes during pregnancy in multiple sclerosis. TCRdb's copy holds only in-frame clones and misses some; the assay was immunoSEQ multiplex PCR. The sample contains 50,000 to 65,000 clones, about 91% of which appear only once. Germline assignment: CDR1 SGHTA and CDR2 FQGNSA. V was pared by 5 bases and J by 3 bases, with 8 bases between. The CDR3 spans 13 residues. The chain recombines TRBV7-2 with TRBJ1-3; no clear D gene. The sequence derives from a female donor with multiple sclerosis, enrolled in a pregnancy study. The material was CD4+ T cells from peripheral blood mononuclear cells, obtained in the first trimester of pregnancy. The chain's CDR3 is CASSPVRGNTIYF. As DNA, the CDR3 is TGTGCCAGCAGCCCTGTTCGTGGAAACACCATATATTTT.